This T cell receptor beta chain was recorded in a study of T-cell memory formation after mild COVID-19. As for the study in general: TCR clustering was largely donor specific.

Study observations and caveats: CD4+ contracting clones were mainly CM and EM; CD8+ ones, EMRA. Later expanders leaned CD4+, whereas day 15 to 85 contracting clones were balanced CD4/CD8.

Notes on this clonotype: Its antigen is not known.

5'RACE primed from the constant segment yielded TCR alpha and TCR beta cDNA libraries bearing sample barcodes and UMIs. TCRdb redid the calling of the 5' RACE reads with MiXCR, one entry per CDR3 protein. The table records roughly 480,000 distinct CDR3 sequences, more than 20% of them present only once. Deletions cut 1 base from V and 8 bases from J, with 8 bases between. Germline loops: CDR1 SEHNR, CDR2 FQNEAQ (reference sequence). The CDR3 is 12 residues long. J is TRBJ1-2 and V is TRBV7-9; D is uncertain. Material for sequencing was PBMCs or a T cell subset sorted from them (not recorded which). This clonotype was obtained from an adult woman who had mild COVID-19 (a few samples of this study predate the infection). Cell type and time point are not known. This CDR3 reads CASSLGDRGYTF. The CDR3 coding sequence is TGTGCCAGCAGCTTAGGTGACCGGGGCTACACCTTC.